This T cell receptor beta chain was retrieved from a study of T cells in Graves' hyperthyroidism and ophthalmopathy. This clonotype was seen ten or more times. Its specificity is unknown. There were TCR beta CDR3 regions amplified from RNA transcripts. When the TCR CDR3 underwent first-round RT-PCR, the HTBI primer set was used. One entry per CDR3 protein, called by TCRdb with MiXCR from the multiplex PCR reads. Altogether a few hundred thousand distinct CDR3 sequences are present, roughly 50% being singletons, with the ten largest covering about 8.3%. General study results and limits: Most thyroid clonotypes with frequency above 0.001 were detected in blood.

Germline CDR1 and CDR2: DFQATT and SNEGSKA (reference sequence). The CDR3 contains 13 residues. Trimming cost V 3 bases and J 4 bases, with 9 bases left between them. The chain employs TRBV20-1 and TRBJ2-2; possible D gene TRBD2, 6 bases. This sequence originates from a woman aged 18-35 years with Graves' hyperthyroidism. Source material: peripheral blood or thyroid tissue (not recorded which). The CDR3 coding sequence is TGCAGTGCTAGCGGGAGCGTCACCGGGGAGCTGTTTTTT. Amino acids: CSASGSVTGELFF.